The subject of this entry is one T cell receptor (beta chain). This sample was included in a study of blood T cell repertoires in COVID-19. Study summary: T cells, B-cell-depleted T cells, or PBMCs supplied cDNA or gDNA.

The data were produced by immunoSEQ multiplex PCR, yet TCRdb's version contains in-frame clones alone and is incomplete. The sample consists of about 350,000 clones, around 87% of them appearing once. This sequence was found in a woman between 50 and 59 years old with COVID-19, enrolled during active disease. Specimen: peripheral blood.

CDR3 DNA: TGTGCCAGCAGCCGGGGTAGCGGGAGAAATTACGAGCAGTACTTC. It is translated as CASSRGSGRNYEQYF. The chain recombines TRBV6-5 with TRBJ2-7; 9 bases agree with TRBD2. V lost 6 bases to trimming and J lost 4 bases; unmatched junction nucleotides: 10. The CDR3 length is 15 residues. Germline loops: CDR1 MNHEY, CDR2 SVGAGI.